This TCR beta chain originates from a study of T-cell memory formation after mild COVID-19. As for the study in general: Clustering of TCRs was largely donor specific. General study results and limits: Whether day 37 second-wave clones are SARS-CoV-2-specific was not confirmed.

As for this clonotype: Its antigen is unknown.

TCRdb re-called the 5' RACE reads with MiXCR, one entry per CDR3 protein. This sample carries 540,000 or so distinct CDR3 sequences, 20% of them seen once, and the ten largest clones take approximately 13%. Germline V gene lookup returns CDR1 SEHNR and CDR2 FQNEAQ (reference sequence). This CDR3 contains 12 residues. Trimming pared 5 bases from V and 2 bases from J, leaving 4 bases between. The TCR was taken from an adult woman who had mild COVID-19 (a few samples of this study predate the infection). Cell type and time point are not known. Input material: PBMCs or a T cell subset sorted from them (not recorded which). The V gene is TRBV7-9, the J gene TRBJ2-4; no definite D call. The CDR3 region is CASSDPKNIQYF. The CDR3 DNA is TGTGCCAGCAGCGACCCCAAAAACATTCAGTACTTC.